One and the same sample provided the 2 T cell receptor beta chains below, sequenced in a study of beta chain features in type 1 diabetes. Study-wide points: TCRB CDR3s were moderately but significantly shorter in Type 1 diabetes patients in all four CD4+ subsets.

As every portion of the isolated RNA was reverse transcribed, the sequencing read expressed TCRB transcripts. This table comes from immunoSEQ multiplex PCR, and its TCRdb copy is limited to in-frame clones, with some not included. Among roughly 250,000 clones listed, roughly 21% were seen once. Their recognized antigens are unknown. The sequencing input was naive CD4+ T cells from blood. These receptors originate from a woman between 35 and 50 years old with type 1 diabetes.

This clone has only a few counts. This chain uses TRBV7-2 with TRBJ2-3; D is uncertain. V lost 1 base and J lost 4, with 6 bases in between. In germline, CDR1 is SGHTA, CDR2 FQGNSA. The CDR3 spans 13 residues. Here the CDR3 DNA reads TGTGCCAGCAGCTTAGAGCCATCAGATACGCAGTATTTT. It is translated as CASSLEPSDTQYF.

As concerns this clone: Other DNA sequences from this sample encode an identical CDR3 as well. This chain links TRBV6-5 with TRBJ1-1, with D uncertain. The length of the CDR3 is 14 residues. In germline, CDR1 is MNHEY, CDR2 SVGAGI. Trimming removed 2 bases from V and 1 base from J, with 8 bases in between. The CDR3 loop is CASSYDRRNTEAFF. CDR3 coding DNA: TGTGCCAGCAGTTACGACCGGAGGAACACTGAAGCTTTCTTT.